This is a list of T cell receptor beta chains from one sample in a study of blood T cell repertoires in COVID-19. TCRdb keeps only in-frame clones here, not all; method: immunoSEQ multiplex PCR. The sample yields roughly 200,000 clones, more than 70% seen once. The sample taken for sequencing was PBMCs or T cells enriched from blood (not recorded which). The receptors were sampled from a woman aged 25-40 years who had recovered from COVID-19. CDR3s include the opening cysteine and the closing phenylalanine or tryptophan. The D gene is left open where the match is weak. Clone size, where shown, is once, few, many, or a class for clones that have expanded.

V gene: TRBV3-1/TRBV3-2; clone size: many; J gene: TRBJ2-3; D gene: TRBD2; CDR3 DNA: TGTGCCAGCAGCCCAGGACTAGCGGGAGTCATGCAGTATTTT; CDR3 protein: CASSPGLAGVMQYF
V gene: TRBV28; clone size: -; J gene: TRBJ1-1; D gene: TRBD1; CDR3 DNA: TGTGCCAGCACCACCGACAGGGGGCGTACTGAAGCTTTCTTT; CDR3 protein: CASTTDRGRTEAFF
V gene: TRBV28; clone size: -; J gene: TRBJ1-5; D gene: -; CDR3 DNA: TGTGCCAGCAGTTCTAACGAGGGGACACGGTATAGCAATCAGCCCCAGCATTTT; CDR3 protein: CASSSNEGTRYSNQPQHF
V gene: TRBV2; clone size: -; J gene: TRBJ2-7; D gene: TRBD1; CDR3 DNA: TGTGCCAGCACCGTCGGACAGGCTAGCTACGAGCAGTACTTC; CDR3 protein: CASTVGQASYEQYF
V gene: TRBV5-4; clone size: -; J gene: TRBJ2-2; D gene: -; CDR3 DNA: TGTGCCAGCAGCTTGAAATCGGCAGGCACCGGGGAGCTGTTTTTT; CDR3 protein: CASSLKSAGTGELFF
V gene: TRBV2; clone size: few; J gene: TRBJ2-4; D gene: -; CDR3 DNA: TGTGCCAGCAGACCCAGGGCGTCTAGAAACATTCAGTACTTC; CDR3 protein: CASRPRASRNIQYF
V gene: TRBV27; clone size: -; J gene: TRBJ2-1; D gene: -; CDR3 DNA: TGTGCCAGCAGTTACGGGTCCAGCCAGAATGAGCAGTTCTTC; CDR3 protein: CASSYGSSQNEQFF
V gene: TRBV13; clone size: -; J gene: TRBJ2-3; D gene: TRBD2; CDR3 DNA: TGTGCCAGCAGCCCGGGACTAGCCCTCCGCGATACGCAGTATTTT; CDR3 protein: CASSPGLALRDTQYF
V gene: TRBV30; clone size: few; J gene: TRBJ1-1; D gene: -; CDR3 DNA: TGTGCCTGGGTGGGGGCTATGAACACTGAAGCTTTCTTT; CDR3 protein: CAWVGAMNTEAFF
V gene: TRBV5-4; clone size: -; J gene: TRBJ2-5; D gene: TRBD2; CDR3 DNA: TGTGCCAGCAGCAGGACTAGCGGGGCCCAAGAGACCCAGTACTTC; CDR3 protein: CASSRTSGAQETQYF
V gene: TRBV9; clone size: -; J gene: TRBJ2-2; D gene: -; CDR3 DNA: TGTGCCAGCAGCGTCGAACCACAGGTCACCGGGGAGCTGTTTTTT; CDR3 protein: CASSVEPQVTGELFF
V gene: TRBV5-1; clone size: -; J gene: TRBJ2-3; D gene: TRBD2; CDR3 DNA: TGCGCCAGCAGCCCGCGTACTAGCGCCAGACGTGCAGATACGCAGTATTTT; CDR3 protein: CASSPRTSARRADTQYF
V gene: TRBV2; clone size: -; J gene: TRBJ2-3; D gene: TRBD2; CDR3 DNA: TGTGCCAGCAGTGAGCAGGGACTAGCGGGGCTCACAGATACGCAGTATTTT; CDR3 protein: CASSEQGLAGLTDTQYF
V gene: TRBV7-8; clone size: -; J gene: TRBJ1-1; D gene: -; CDR3 DNA: TGTGCCAGCAGCGAACAGGGGAACACTGAAGCTTTCTTT; CDR3 protein: CASSEQGNTEAFF
V gene: TRBV11-2; clone size: -; J gene: TRBJ2-3; D gene: -; CDR3 DNA: TGTGCCAGCAGCCCTGTCTTCGCAGATACGCAGTATTTT; CDR3 protein: CASSPVFADTQYF
V gene: TRBV6-5; clone size: -; J gene: TRBJ2-2; D gene: -; CDR3 DNA: TGTGCCAGCAGAATTTCGTCCGGCGGGGAGCTGTTTTTT; CDR3 protein: CASRISSGGELFF
V gene: TRBV18; clone size: -; J gene: TRBJ2-3; D gene: -; CDR3 DNA: TGTGCCAGCTCAACCGGACAGACAGATACGCAGTATTTT; CDR3 protein: CASSTGQTDTQYF
V gene: TRBV7-8; clone size: -; J gene: TRBJ2-5; D gene: TRBD1; CDR3 DNA: TGTGCCAGCAGCTTGATCACGGACAGGGGTCAGACCCAGTACTTC; CDR3 protein: CASSLITDRGQTQYF
V gene: TRBV19; clone size: few; J gene: TRBJ1-2; D gene: TRBD1; CDR3 DNA: TGTGCCAGTAGTACCTTGACAGGGAAAGGAGTCTACGGCTACACCTTC; CDR3 protein: CASSTLTGKGVYGYTF
V gene: TRBV12-3/TRBV12-4; clone size: -; J gene: TRBJ2-7; D gene: -; CDR3 DNA: TGTGCCAGCAGTCTGACAGGTACCTACGAGCAGTACTTC; CDR3 protein: CASSLTGTYEQYF
V gene: TRBV7-2; clone size: -; J gene: TRBJ2-2; D gene: -; CDR3 DNA: TGTGCCAGCAGCTCAAAGCGAGGGAGCACCGGGGAGCTGTTTTTT; CDR3 protein: CASSSKRGSTGELFF
V gene: TRBV7-2; clone size: few; J gene: TRBJ2-7; D gene: -; CDR3 DNA: TGTGCCAGCAGCTTATCAGCGACCTACGAGCAGTACTTC; CDR3 protein: CASSLSATYEQYF
V gene: TRBV7-9; clone size: few; J gene: TRBJ1-1; D gene: TRBD1; CDR3 DNA: TGTGCCAGCAGCTTCGGGACTGACAGGGGAGGCACTGAAGCTTTCTTT; CDR3 protein: CASSFGTDRGGTEAFF
V gene: TRBV19; clone size: -; J gene: TRBJ1-5; D gene: -; CDR3 DNA: TGTGCCAGTAGTCCCAGCCGGCGTCAGGGGTTTCGGAATCAGCCCCAGCATTTT; CDR3 protein: CASSPSRRQGFRNQPQHF
V gene: TRBV3-1/TRBV3-2; clone size: -; J gene: TRBJ2-7; D gene: -; CDR3 DNA: TGTGCCAGCAGCCAGACAGAAGGGGCGTCCGAGCAGTACTTC; CDR3 protein: CASSQTEGASEQYF
V gene: TRBV15; clone size: -; J gene: TRBJ2-1; D gene: TRBD2; CDR3 DNA: TGTGCCACCAGCAGCGGGGGAGGGAATGAGCAGTTCTTC; CDR3 protein: CATSSGGGNEQFF
V gene: TRBV11-3; clone size: -; J gene: TRBJ2-1; D gene: TRBD1; CDR3 DNA: TGTGCCAGCGCCCCCGGGACAGGGTTCAATGAGCAGTTCTTC; CDR3 protein: CASAPGTGFNEQFF
V gene: TRBV19; clone size: -; J gene: TRBJ2-7; D gene: -; CDR3 DNA: TGTGCCAGTAGTATTGGGGGACTTAAATACGAGCAGTACTTC; CDR3 protein: CASSIGGLKYEQYF